This T cell receptor beta chain appears in the sequencing data of a study of response to subunit inactivated influenza vaccine. In regard to this clonotype: Its antigen is still unknown.

Study-wide results and caveats: Researchers suggested that each seasonal influenza vaccination recruits few new T cells.

The ends lost 3 bases at V and 7 bases at J; junction bases unmatched: 12. This CDR3 is 15 amino acids long. Germline CDR1 reads DFQATT; CDR2 reads SNEGSKA (reference sequence). TCRdb independently ran MiXCR on the RT-PCR reads; one entry per CDR3 protein. Of about 650,000 distinct CDR3 sequences in the sample, around 14% are singletons; the top ten hold around a tenth. The source is a man between 50 and 59 years old who received an inactivated influenza vaccine. Sequencing was performed on PBMCs from blood, taken roughly 12 days after vaccination. The chain uses TRBV20-1 and TRBJ2-7; 10 bases map to TRBD2. The CDR3 bases are TGCAGTGCTAGTATCTTAGCGGGAGGAGTTATAGAGCAGTACTTC. This encodes CSASILAGGVIEQYF.